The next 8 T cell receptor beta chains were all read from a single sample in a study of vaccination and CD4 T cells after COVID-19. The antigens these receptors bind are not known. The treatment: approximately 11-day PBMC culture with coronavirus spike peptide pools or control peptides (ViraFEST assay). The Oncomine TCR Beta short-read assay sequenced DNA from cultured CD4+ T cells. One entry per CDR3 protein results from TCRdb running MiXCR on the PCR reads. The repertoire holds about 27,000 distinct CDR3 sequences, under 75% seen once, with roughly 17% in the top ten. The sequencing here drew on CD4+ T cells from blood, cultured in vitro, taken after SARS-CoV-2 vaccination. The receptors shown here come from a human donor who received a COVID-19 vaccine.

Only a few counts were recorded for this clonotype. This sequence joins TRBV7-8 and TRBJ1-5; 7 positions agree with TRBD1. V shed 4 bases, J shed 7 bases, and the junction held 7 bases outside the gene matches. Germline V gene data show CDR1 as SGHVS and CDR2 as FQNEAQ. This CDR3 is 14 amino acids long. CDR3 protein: CASSSRTGAQPQHF. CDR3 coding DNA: TGTGCCAGCAGCTCCCGGACAGGAGCCCAGCCCCAGCATTTT.

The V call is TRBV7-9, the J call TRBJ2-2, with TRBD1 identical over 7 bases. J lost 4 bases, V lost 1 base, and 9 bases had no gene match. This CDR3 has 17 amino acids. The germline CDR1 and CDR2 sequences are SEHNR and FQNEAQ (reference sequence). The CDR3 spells CASSLVFRQGSTGELFF. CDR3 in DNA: TGTGCCAGCAGCTTAGTGTTCCGACAGGGCAGCACCGGGGAGCTGTTTTTT.

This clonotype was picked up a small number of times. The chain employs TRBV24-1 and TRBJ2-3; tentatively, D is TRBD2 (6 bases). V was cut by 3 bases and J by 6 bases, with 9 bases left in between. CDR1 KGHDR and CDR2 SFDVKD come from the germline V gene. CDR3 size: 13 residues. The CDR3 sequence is CATSDRGEDTQYF. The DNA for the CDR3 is TGTGCCACCAGTGATCGCGGGGAGGATACGCAGTATTTT.

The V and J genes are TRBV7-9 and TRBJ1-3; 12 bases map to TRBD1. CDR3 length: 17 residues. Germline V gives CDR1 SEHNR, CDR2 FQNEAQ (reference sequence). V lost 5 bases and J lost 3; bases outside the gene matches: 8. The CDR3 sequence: CASSGSGTGGFGNTIYF. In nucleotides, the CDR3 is TGTGCCAGCAGCGGATCCGGGACAGGGGGCTTTGGAAACACCATATATTTT.

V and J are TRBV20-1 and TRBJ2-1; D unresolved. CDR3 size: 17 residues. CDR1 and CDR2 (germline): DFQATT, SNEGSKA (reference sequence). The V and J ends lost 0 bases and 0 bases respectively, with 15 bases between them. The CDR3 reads CSARDLNGPSSYNEQFF. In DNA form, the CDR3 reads TGCAGTGCTAGAGATTTGAATGGGCCGAGCTCCTACAATGAGCAGTTCTTC.

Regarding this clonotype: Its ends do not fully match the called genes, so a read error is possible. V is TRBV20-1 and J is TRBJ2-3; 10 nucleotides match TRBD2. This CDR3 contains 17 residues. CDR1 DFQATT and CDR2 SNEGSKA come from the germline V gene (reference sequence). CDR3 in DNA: TGCAGTGGTAGAAACAGCGGGGGGGCCTTCGGTACAGATACGCAGTATTTT. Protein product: CSGRNSGGAFGTDTQYF.

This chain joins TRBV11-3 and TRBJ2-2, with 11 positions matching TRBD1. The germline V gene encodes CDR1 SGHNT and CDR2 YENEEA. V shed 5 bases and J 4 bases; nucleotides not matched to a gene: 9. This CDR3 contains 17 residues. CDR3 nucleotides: TGTGCCAGCAGCCCCCGGACAGGGGGCTCTGTCACCGGGGAGCTGTTTTTT. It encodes CASSPRTGGSVTGELFF. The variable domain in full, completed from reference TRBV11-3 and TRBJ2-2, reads EAGVVQSPRYKIIEKKQPVAFWCNPISGHNTLYWYLQNLGQGPELLIRYENEEAVDDSQLPKDRFSAERLKGVDSTLKIQPAELGDSAVYLCASSPRTGGSVTGELFFGEGSRLTVL.

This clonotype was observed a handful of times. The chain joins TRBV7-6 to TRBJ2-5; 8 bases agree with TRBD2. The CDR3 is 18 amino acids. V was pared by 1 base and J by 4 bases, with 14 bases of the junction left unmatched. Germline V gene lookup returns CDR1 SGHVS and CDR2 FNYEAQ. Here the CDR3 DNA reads TGTGCCAGCAGCTTAGTAATTTTCGGGAGGGTCACCCCAGAGACCCAGTACTTC. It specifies CASSLVIFGRVTPETQYF.